Below, 11 T cell receptor beta chains from the same sample are listed, as sequenced in a study of CD8+ T cells in alopecia areata. It was cDNA, reverse transcribed from extracted RNA, that served as the sequencing template. Clones were sequenced by immunoSEQ multiplex PCR, and TCRdb holds only the in-frame ones, with some missing. The data show around 99,000 clones, 84% seen once. The treatment here: oral pan-JAK inhibitor, 5-10 mg twice daily. Sample: CD8+ T cells sorted from blood, taken at week 24, from a patient treated with tofacitinib. The source of these receptors is a human donor with alopecia areata.

In its sample, this clone was seen a few times. The chain employs TRBV7-2 and TRBJ2-1; D unresolved. Germline-derived CDR1 and CDR2 are SGHTA and FQGNSA. This CDR3 comprises 14 residues. V lost 2 bases, J lost 8 bases, and 13 bases lay in between. The CDR3 here is CASSLYLGRDEQFF. Written as DNA, the CDR3 is TGTGCCAGCAGCTTATATTTGGGCCGGGATGAGCAGTTCTTC.

J is TRBJ1-4 and V is TRBV4-3, with 7 positions matching TRBD1. Per the germline V gene, CDR1 is LGHNA and CDR2 is YSLEER. V shed 0 bases and J 1 base; nucleotides not matched to a gene: 5. The CDR3 spans 17 residues. The CDR3 here is CASSQDGRQGTNEKLFF. In DNA form, the CDR3 reads TGCGCCAGCAGCCAAGATGGCCGACAGGGAACTAATGAAAAACTGTTTTTT.

This rearrangement joins TRBV6-5 to TRBJ1-1, with TRBD1 identical over 9 bases. V lost 0 bases and J lost 5; bases outside the gene matches: 4. This CDR3 comprises 15 residues. Per germline, CDR1 MNHEY and CDR2 SVGAGI. Here the CDR3 reads CASSYSTGGETEAFF. CDR3 nucleotides: TGTGCCAGCAGTTACTCGACAGGGGGAGAGACTGAAGCTTTCTTT.

CDR3 nucleotides: TGTGCCAGCAGCCAAGGGGACGAGCAGTACTTC. The encoded protein is CASSQGDEQYF. This chain connects TRBV27 to TRBJ2-7; D possibly corresponds to TRBD1 (5 bases). Germline V gene data show CDR1 as MNHEY and CDR2 as SMNVEV (reference sequence). The CDR3 totals 11 residues. Trimming took off 6 bases at V and 5 bases at J, with 8 bases between the two ends.

This chain uses TRBV4-1 with TRBJ2-1; D is perhaps TRBD2 (6 bases). The germline V gene has CDR1 MGHRA and CDR2 YSYEKL. CDR3 length equals 14 residues. V lost 0 bases and J 10 bases, leaving 13 bases between the germline ends. This CDR3 is CASSQEGRSWEQFF. In DNA, the CDR3 is TGCGCCAGCAGCCAAGAGGGGAGGTCATGGGAGCAGTTCTTC.

This chain uses TRBV14 with TRBJ1-2; 8 bases agree with TRBD1. Per germline, CDR1 SGHDN and CDR2 FVKESK. V shed 2 bases and J 5 bases; nucleotides not matched to a gene: 10. CDR3 length: 16 residues. CDR3 protein: CASSQKRTGQLYGYTF. The CDR3 DNA sequence: TGTGCCAGCAGCCAAAAACGGACAGGGCAGCTATATGGCTACACCTTC.

This clone was picked up a small number of times. The chain carries TRBV6-5 and TRBJ1-6; D uncertain. This CDR3 has 15 amino acids. Germline loops: CDR1 MNHEY, CDR2 SVGAGI. Deletions cut 6 bases from V and 8 bases from J, with 17 bases between. The CDR3 DNA is TGTGCCAGCAGATATACCATCGACCCGGATTCACCCCTCCACTTT. Its translation: CASRYTIDPDSPLHF.

This chain joins TRBV6-6 and TRBJ1-3; the D gene is possibly TRBD1 (6 bases). The germline gives CDR1 MNHNY, CDR2 SVGAGI (reference sequence). V gave up 10 bases and J gave up 0 bases, with 16 bases separating them. The CDR3 is 15 amino acids. For the CDR3, the DNA is TGTGCCACCAAGGGGGGGGGATTCTCTGGAAACACCATATATTTT. This gives the protein CATKGGGFSGNTIYF.

This clone was detected a few times. The chain joins TRBV4-1 to TRBJ2-7; the D gene is possibly TRBD2 (6 bases). This CDR3 contains 16 residues. Germline assignment: CDR1 MGHRA and CDR2 YSYEKL. V lost 4 bases to trimming and J lost 0 bases, with 16 bases between them. CDR3 DNA: TGCGCCAGCAGCCCACGGACGGGGGAAAGCTCCTACGAGCAGTACTTC. As protein: CASSPRTGESSYEQYF.

J is TRBJ1-1 and V is TRBV6-5; TRBD1 agrees at 7 bases. The CDR3 is made up of 15 amino acids. Germline loops: CDR1 MNHEY, CDR2 SVGAGI. Losses at the gene ends were 6 bases for V and 4 bases for J; bases not matched to a gene: 11. The CDR3 reads CASSPLDRASTEAFF. The CDR3, as DNA: TGTGCCAGCAGCCCCCTCGACAGGGCTAGCACTGAAGCTTTCTTT.

This rearrangement joins TRBV5-1 to TRBJ1-1, with 9 bases that match TRBD1. After removal of 4 bases from V and 3 bases from J, the junction contained 7 bases not matched to a gene. The CDR3 extends over 15 amino acids. Germline V gene lookup returns CDR1 SGHRS and CDR2 YFSETQ. CDR3 coding DNA: TGCGCCAGCAGCATGGGACAGGGAGGGTACACTGAAGCTTTCTTT. It specifies CASSMGQGGYTEAFF.